Here is one T cell receptor beta chain with its context. The sample is drawn from a study of blood T cell repertoires in COVID-19. The wider study: Samples came from the United States, Italy and Spain, spanning acute and convalescent COVID-19. The analysed material was cDNA or gDNA that came from T cells, B-cell-depleted T cells, or PBMCs.

V trimming: 5 bases; J trimming: 3 bases; junction bases outside the gene matches: 7. CDR3 length: 15 amino acids. CDR1 LNHDA and CDR2 SQIVND come from the germline V gene (reference sequence). Study processing details: Reference gene primer amplification gave nucleated cell count estimates. Profiled with immunoSEQ multiplex PCR; TCRdb holds only in-frame clones, not every one. That table gives V, J and clone size, and the DNA gave D and trimming. The table records about 190,000 clones, roughly four fifths of them present only once. The J gene is TRBJ1-2, the V gene TRBV19; 9 bases fit TRBD1. This receptor was identified in a woman aged 35 to 49 with acute or convalescent COVID-19. Sequencing input: peripheral blood. CDR3 residues: CASSPVGTGYYGYTF. CDR3 sequence (DNA): TGTGCCAGTAGTCCCGTCGGGACAGGGTACTATGGCTACACCTTC.